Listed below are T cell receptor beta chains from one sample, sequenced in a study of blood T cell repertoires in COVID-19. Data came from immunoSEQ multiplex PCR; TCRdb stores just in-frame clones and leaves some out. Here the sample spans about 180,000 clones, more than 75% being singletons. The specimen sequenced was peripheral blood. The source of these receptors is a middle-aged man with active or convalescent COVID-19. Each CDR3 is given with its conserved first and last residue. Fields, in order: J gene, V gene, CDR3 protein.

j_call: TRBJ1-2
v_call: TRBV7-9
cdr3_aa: CASSQTGQSNSYGYTF

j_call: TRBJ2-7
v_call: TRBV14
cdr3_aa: CASSQTAAAIVYEQYF

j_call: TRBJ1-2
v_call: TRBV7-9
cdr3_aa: CASSNTGQGNGGYTF

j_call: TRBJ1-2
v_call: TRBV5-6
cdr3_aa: CASSSYSTGGYTF

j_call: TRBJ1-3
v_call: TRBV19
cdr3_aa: CASKAFNAQGRNGGNTIYF

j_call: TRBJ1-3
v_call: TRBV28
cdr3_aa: CASSLGGARGNTIYF

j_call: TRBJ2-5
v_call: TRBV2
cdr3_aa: CASSTDRHQETQYF

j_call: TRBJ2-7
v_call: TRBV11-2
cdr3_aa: CASSLDRWGPYEQYF

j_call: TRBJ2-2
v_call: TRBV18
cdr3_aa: CASSPRQGNTGELFF

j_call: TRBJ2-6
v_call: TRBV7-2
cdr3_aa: CASSAFWGQGANVLTF

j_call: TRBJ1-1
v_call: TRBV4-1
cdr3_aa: CASSQGYGSIEAFF

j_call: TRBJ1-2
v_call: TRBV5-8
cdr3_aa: CASSRQQEYYGYTF

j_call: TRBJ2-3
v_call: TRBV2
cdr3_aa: CASSDGGQGFPDTQYF

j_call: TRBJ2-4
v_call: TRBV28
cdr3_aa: CASSSATGGHPKYIQYF

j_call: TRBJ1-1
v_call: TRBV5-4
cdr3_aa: CASSLAGVSNTEAFF

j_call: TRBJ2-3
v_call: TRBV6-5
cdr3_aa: CASSRTPIDTQYF

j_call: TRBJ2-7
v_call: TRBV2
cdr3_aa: CASSEGAGWREQYF

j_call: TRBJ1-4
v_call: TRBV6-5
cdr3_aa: CASSYSRGAGEKLFF

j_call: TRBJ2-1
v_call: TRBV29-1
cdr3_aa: CSVEGSGGYNEQFF

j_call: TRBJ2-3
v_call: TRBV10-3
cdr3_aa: CAISEILGSDTQYF

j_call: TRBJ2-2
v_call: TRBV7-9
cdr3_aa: CASSPRDGVWSNTGELFF

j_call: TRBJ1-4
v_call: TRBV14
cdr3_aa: CASSQGRSRTNEKLFF

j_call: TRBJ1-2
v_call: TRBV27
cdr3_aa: CASSAGTGKDGYTF

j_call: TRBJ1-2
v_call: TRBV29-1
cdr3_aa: CSVEEGTYGYTF

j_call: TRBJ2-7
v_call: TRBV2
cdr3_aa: CASRDTSYEQYF

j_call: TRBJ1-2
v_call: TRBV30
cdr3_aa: CAWSRGGGYTF